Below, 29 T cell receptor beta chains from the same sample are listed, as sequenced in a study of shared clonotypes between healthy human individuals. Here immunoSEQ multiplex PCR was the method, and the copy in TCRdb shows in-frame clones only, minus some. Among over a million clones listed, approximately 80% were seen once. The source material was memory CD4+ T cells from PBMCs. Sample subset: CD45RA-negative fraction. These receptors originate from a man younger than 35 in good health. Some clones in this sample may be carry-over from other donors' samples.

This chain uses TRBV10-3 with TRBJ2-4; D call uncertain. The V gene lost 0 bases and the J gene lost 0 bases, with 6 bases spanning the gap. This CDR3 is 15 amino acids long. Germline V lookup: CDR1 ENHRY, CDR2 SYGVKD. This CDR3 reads CAISESELAKNIQYF. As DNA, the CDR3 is TGTGCCATCAGTGAGTCGGAACTAGCCAAAAACATTCAGTACTTC.

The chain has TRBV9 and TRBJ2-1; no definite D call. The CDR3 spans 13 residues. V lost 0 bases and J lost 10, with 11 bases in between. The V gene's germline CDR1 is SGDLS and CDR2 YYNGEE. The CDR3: CASSVVVAGEQFF. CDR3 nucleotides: TGTGCCAGCAGCGTAGTGGTAGCTGGGGAGCAGTTCTTC.

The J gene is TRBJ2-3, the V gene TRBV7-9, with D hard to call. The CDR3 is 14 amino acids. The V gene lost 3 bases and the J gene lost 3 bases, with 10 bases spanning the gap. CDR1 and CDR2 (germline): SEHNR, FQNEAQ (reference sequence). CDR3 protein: CASSFSSATDTQYF. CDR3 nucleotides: TGTGCCAGCAGCTTTTCGTCCGCGACAGATACGCAGTATTTT.

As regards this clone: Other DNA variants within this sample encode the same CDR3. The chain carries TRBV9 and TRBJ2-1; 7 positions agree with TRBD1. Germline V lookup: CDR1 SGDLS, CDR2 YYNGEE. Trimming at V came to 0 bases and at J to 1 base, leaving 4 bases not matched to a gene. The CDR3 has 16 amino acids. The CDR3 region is CASSVGGGQSYNEQFF. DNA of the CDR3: TGTGCCAGCAGCGTAGGAGGGGGCCAATCCTACAATGAGCAGTTCTTC.

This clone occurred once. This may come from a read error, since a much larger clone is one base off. The CDR3 region has the DNA TGTGCCAGCAGTGAAACTTGGACACACATGAACACTGAAGCTTTCTTT. Residues: CASSETWTHMNTEAFF. This sequence joins TRBV6-1 and TRBJ1-1; TRBD1 is a possible D gene (5 bases). The V and J ends lost 2 bases and 0 bases respectively, with 13 bases between them. The germline gives CDR1 MNHNS, CDR2 SASEGT. The CDR3 extends over 16 amino acids.

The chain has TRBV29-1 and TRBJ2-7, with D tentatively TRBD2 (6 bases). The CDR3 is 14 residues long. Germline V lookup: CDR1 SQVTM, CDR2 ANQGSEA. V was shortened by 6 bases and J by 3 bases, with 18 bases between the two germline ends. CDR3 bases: TGCAGCGTCGTAGTGGTCCTGGGGGGCTACGAGCAGTACTTC. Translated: CSVVVVLGGYEQYF.

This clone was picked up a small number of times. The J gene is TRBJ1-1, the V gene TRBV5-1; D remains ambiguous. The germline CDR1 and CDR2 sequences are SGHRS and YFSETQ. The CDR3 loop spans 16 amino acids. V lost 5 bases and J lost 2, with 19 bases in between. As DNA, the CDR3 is TGCGCCAGCAGTTATACGCCCCAGGATTCCAACACTGAAGCTTTCTTT. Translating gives CASSYTPQDSNTEAFF.

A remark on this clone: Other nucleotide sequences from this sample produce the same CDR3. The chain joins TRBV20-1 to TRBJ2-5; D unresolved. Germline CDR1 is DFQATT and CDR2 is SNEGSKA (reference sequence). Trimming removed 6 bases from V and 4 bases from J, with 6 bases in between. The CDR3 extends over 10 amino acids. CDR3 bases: TGCAGTGCCAGTCCAGAGACCCAGTACTTC. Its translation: CSASPETQYF.

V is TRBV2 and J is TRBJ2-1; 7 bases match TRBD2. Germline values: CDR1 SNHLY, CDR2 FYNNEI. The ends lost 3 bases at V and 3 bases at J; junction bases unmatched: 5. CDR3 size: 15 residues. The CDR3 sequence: CASSESAGYYNEQFF. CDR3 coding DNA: TGTGCCAGCAGTGAGTCAGCGGGGTACTACAATGAGCAGTTCTTC. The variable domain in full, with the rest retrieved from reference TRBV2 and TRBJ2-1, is EPEVTQTPSHQVTQMGQEVILRCVPISNHLYFYWYRQILGQKVEFLVSFYNNEISEKSEIFDDQFSVERPDGSNFTLKIRSTKLEDSAMYFCASSESAGYYNEQFFGPGTRLTVL.

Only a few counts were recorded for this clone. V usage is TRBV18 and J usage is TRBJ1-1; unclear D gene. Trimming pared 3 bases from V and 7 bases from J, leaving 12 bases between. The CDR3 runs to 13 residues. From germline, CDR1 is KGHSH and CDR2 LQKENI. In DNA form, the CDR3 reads TGTGCCAGCTCACCCCGTGGTATTCGTGAAGCTTTCTTT. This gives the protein CASSPRGIREAFF.

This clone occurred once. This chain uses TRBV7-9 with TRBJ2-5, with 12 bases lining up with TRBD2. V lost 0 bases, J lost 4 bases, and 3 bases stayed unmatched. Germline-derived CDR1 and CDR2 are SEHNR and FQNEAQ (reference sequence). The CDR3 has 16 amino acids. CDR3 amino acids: CASSLALGLAGETQYF. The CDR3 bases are TGTGCCAGCAGCTTAGCGCTGGGACTAGCGGGAGAGACCCAGTACTTC.

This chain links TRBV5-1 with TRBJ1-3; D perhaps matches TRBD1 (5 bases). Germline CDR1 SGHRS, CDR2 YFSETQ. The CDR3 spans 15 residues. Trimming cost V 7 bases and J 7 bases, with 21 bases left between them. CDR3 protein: CASADQGPGLNTIYF. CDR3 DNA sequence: TGCGCCAGCGCAGACCAGGGACCAGGATTGAACACCATATATTTT.

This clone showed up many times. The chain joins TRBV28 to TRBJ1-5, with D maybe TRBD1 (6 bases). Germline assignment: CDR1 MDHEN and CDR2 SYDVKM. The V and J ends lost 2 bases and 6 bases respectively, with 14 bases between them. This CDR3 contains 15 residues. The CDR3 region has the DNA TGTGCCAGCAGTTTACGGAACAGGGCTTTTCAGCCCCAGCATTTT. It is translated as CASSLRNRAFQPQHF.

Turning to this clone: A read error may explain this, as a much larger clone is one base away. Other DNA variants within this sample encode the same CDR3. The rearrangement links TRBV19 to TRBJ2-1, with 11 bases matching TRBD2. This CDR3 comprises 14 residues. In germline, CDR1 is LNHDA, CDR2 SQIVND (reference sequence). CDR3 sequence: CASMTSGISNEQFF. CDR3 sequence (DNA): TGCGCCTCCATGACTAGCGGGATATCCAATGAGCAGTTCTTC.

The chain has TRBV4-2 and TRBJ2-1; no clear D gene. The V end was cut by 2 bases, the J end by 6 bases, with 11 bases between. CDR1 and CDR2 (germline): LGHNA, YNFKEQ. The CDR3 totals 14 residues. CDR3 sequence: CASSQSGWGNEQFF. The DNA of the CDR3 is TGTGCCAGCAGCCAATCAGGATGGGGCAATGAGCAGTTCTTC.

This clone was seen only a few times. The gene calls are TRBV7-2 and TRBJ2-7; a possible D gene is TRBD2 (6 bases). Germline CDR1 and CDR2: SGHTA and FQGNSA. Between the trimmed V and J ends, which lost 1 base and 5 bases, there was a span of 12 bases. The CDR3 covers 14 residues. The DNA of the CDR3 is TGTGCCAGCAGCTTAGGAGGAGGGGTCGACGAGCAGTACTTC. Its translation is CASSLGGGVDEQYF.

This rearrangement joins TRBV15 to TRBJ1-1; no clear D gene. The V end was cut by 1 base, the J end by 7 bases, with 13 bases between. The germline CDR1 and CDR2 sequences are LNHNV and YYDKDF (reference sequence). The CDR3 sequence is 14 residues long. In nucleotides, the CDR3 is TGTGCCACCAGCAGAGGTCCAGTAATGAGTGAAGCTTTCTTT. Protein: CATSRGPVMSEAFF.

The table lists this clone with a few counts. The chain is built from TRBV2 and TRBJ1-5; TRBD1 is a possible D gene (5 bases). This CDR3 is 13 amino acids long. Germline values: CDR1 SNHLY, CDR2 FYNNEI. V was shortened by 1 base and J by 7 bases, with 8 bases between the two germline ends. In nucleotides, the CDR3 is TGTGCCAGCAGTGAAGGTTGGGGGCAGCCCCAGCATTTT. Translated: CASSEGWGQPQHF.

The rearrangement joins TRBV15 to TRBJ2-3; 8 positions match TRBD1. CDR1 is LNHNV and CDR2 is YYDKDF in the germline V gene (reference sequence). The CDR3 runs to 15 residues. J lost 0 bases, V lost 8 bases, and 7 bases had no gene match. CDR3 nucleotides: TGTGCCACCCTAAAAGACAGGGGTAGCACAGATACGCAGTATTTT. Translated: CATLKDRGSTDTQYF. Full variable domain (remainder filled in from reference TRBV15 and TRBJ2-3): DAMVIQNPRYQVTQFGKPVTLSCSQTLNHNVMYWYQQKSSQAPKLLFHYYDKDFNNEADTPDNFQSRRPNTSFCFLDIRSPGLGDTAMYLCATLKDRGSTDTQYFGPGTRLTVL.

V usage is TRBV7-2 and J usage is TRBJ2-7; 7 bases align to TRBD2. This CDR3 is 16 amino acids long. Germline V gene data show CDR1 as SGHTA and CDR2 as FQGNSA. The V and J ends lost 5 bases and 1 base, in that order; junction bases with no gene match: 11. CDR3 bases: TGTGCCAGCAGCGCTCGTCTAGCGGCACCTTCCTACGAGCAGTACTTC. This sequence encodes CASSARLAAPSYEQYF.

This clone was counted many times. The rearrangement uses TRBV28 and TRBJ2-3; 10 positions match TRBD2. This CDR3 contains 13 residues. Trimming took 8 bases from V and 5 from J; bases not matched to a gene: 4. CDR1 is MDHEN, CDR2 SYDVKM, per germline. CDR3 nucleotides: TGTGCCAGCGGGGGACTAGCGAAAGATACGCAGTATTTT. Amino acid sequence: CASGGLAKDTQYF.

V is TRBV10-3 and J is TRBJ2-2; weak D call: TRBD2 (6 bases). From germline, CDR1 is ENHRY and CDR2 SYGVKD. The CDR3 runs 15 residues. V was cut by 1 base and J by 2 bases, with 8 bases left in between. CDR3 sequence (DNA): TGTGCCATCAGTGAGTTGCGGGGAAACACCGGGGAGCTGTTTTTT. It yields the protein CAISELRGNTGELFF.

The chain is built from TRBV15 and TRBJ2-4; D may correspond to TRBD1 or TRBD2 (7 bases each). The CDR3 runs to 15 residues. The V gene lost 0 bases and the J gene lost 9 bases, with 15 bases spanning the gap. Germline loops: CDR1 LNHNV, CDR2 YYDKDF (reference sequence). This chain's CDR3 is CATSRDFARGGIQYF. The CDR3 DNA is TGTGCCACCAGCAGAGATTTCGCCAGGGGGGGCATTCAGTACTTC. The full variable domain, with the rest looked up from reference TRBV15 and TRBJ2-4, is DAMVIQNPRYQVTQFGKPVTLSCSQTLNHNVMYWYQQKSSQAPKLLFHYYDKDFNNEADTPDNFQSRRPNTSFCFLDIRSPGLGDTAMYLCATSRDFARGGIQYFGAGTRLSVL.

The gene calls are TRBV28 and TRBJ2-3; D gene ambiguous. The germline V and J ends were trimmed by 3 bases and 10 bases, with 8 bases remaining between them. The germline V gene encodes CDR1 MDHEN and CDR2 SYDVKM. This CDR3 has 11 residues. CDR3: CASSFGPAQYF. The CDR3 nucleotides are TGTGCCAGCAGTTTCGGGCCGGCGCAGTATTTT.

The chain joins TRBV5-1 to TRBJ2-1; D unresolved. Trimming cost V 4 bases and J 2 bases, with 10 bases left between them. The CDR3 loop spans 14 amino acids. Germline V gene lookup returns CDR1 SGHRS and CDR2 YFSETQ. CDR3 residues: CASSPLPAYNEQFF. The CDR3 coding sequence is TGCGCCAGCAGCCCCTTGCCAGCCTACAATGAGCAGTTCTTC.

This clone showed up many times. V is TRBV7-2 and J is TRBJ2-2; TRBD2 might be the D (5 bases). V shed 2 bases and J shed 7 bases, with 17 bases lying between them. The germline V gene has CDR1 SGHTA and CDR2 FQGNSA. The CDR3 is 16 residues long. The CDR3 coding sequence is TGTGCCAGCAGCTTAATGGCTAGCAATCTCGTCGGGGAGCTGTTTTTT. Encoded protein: CASSLMASNLVGELFF.

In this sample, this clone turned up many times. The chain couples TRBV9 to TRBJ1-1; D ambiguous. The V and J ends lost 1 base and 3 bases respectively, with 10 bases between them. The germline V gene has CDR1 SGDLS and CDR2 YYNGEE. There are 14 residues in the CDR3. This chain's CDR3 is CASSVTWVDTEAFF. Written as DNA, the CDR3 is TGTGCCAGCAGCGTAACATGGGTAGACACTGAAGCTTTCTTT. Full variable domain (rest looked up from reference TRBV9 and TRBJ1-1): DSGVTQTPKHLITATGQRVTLRCSPRSGDLSVYWYQQSLDQGLQFLIQYYNGEERAKGNILERFSAQQFPDLHSELNLSSLELGDSALYFCASSVTWVDTEAFFGQGTRLTVV.

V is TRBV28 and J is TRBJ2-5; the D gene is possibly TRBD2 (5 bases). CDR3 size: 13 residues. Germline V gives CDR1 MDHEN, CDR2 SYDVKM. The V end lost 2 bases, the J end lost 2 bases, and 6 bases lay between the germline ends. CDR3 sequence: CASSLRTQETQYF. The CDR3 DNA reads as TGTGCCAGCAGTTTACGGACTCAAGAGACCCAGTACTTC.

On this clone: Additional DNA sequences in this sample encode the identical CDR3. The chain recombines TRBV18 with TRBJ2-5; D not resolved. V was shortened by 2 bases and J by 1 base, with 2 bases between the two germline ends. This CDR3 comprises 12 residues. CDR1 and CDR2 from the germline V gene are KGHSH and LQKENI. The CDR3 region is CASSPVQETQYF. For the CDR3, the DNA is TGTGCCAGCTCACCAGTCCAAGAGACCCAGTACTTC.